Listed here are 17 T cell receptor beta chains from one sample, sequenced in a study of radiotherapy plus CTLA-4 blockade in lung cancer. Produced via immunoSEQ multiplex PCR; TCRdb's table is partial and in-frame only. The table shows 20,000 to 30,000 clones, with approximately 77% occurring only once. The input for sequencing was peripheral blood, taken from a patient treated with radiotherapy plus ipilimumab. These receptors were collected from a human donor with non-small cell lung cancer that progressed on radiotherapy plus ipilimumab.

In its sample, this clone was seen a few times. V gene TRBV27 combines with J gene TRBJ1-6; the D gene is possibly TRBD1 (5 bases). V lost 6 bases, J lost 9 bases, and 15 bases lay in between. Germline lookup yields CDR1 MNHEY and CDR2 SMNVEV (reference sequence). This CDR3 is built from 14 residues. Written as DNA, the CDR3 is TGTGCCAGCAGGACCGGGACCGCAGGTTCACCCCTCCACTTT. This translates into CASRTGTAGSPLHF.

The chain carries TRBV6-1 and TRBJ1-5; D might be TRBD1 (6 bases). Germline CDR1 and CDR2: MNHNS and SASEGT. This CDR3 region has 14 residues. The V end lost 6 bases, the J end lost 6 bases, and 15 bases lay between the germline ends. CDR3 in amino acids: CASRQTGVGQPQHF. CDR3 sequence (DNA): TGTGCCAGCAGGCAGACAGGCGTCGGTCAGCCCCAGCATTTT.

The chain carries TRBV6-1 and TRBJ1-5; D is unclear. The germline gives CDR1 MNHNS, CDR2 SASEGT. The ends were cut back, 4 bases at V and 0 bases at J, with 10 bases in the middle. This CDR3 contains 15 residues. The CDR3, as DNA: TGTGCCAGCAGTGTGGTCGGATATAGCAATCAGCCCCAGCATTTT. Translated: CASSVVGYSNQPQHF.

The chain uses TRBV7-2 and TRBJ1-1; maybe TRBD1 (6 bases). Deletions cut 2 bases from V and 3 bases from J, with 19 bases between. CDR3 size: 17 residues. The V gene's germline CDR1 is SGHTA and CDR2 FQGNSA. The CDR3 region has the DNA TGTGCCAGCAGCTTAAGGGGGGAAGCCCCTCGGGACACTGAAGCTTTCTTT. It yields the protein CASSLRGEAPRDTEAFF.

The chain employs TRBV5-1 and TRBJ2-1; TRBD1 aligns across 8 bases. The germline CDR1 and CDR2 sequences are SGHRS and YFSETQ. There are 16 residues in the CDR3. J gave up 2 bases and V 0 bases, and 4 bases lay outside the gene matches. The CDR3 sequence is CASSLDGQGTYNEQFF. The DNA for the CDR3 is TGCGCCAGCAGCTTGGATGGACAGGGCACCTACAATGAGCAGTTCTTC. Full variable domain (outside the CDR3, taken from reference TRBV5-1 and TRBJ2-1): KAGVTQTPRYLIKTRGQQVTLSCSPISGHRSVSWYQQTPGQGLQFLFEYFSETQRNKGNFPGRFSGRQFSNSRSEMNVSTLELGDSALYLCASSLDGQGTYNEQFFGPGTRLTVL.

This clone was seen more than once but under ten times. The V call is TRBV5-1, the J call TRBJ2-3; perhaps TRBD1 as D (5 bases). Deletions cut 2 bases from V and 1 base from J, with 11 bases between. Germline V lookup: CDR1 SGHRS, CDR2 YFSETQ. This CDR3 has 15 amino acids. The CDR3 loop is CASSLQALRTDTQYF. The DNA of the CDR3 is TGCGCCAGCAGCTTACAGGCCCTACGCACAGATACGCAGTATTTT.

In its sample, this clone was seen a few times. The CDR3 loop reads CASNLYRGESPLHF. Written as DNA, the CDR3 is TGTGCCAGCAACCTATACAGGGGGGAGTCACCCCTCCACTTT. The V and J genes are TRBV16 and TRBJ1-6, with 8 bases that match TRBD1. J lost 10 bases, V lost 7 bases, and 9 bases had no gene match. The germline gives CDR1 KGHSY, CDR2 FQNENV. The CDR3 loop spans 14 amino acids. The whole variable domain, remainder taken from reference TRBV16 and TRBJ1-6, is GEEVAQTPKHLVRGEGQKAKLYCAPIKGHSYVFWYQQVLKNEFKFLISFQNENVFDETGMPKERFSAKCLPNSPCSLEIQATKLEDSAVYFCASNLYRGESPLHFGNGTRLTVT.

The chain has TRBV7-9 and TRBJ1-1; D call uncertain. V was pared by 7 bases and J by 0 bases, with 6 bases between. Germline V gives CDR1 SEHNR, CDR2 FQNEAQ (reference sequence). The CDR3 consists of 12 residues. The CDR3: CASNDLNTEAFF. CDR3 sequence (DNA): TGTGCCAGCAATGACTTGAACACTGAAGCTTTCTTT.

This chain connects TRBV9 to TRBJ1-3, with 11 bases that match TRBD1. Germline assignment: CDR1 SGDLS and CDR2 YYNGEE. The CDR3 extends over 17 amino acids. V lost 2 bases and J lost 8; bases outside the gene matches: 12. The CDR3 region has the DNA TGTGCCAGCAGCGTCGGCCTGGGACAGGGGGATCCTCACACCATATATTTT. It specifies CASSVGLGQGDPHTIYF.

The CDR3 DNA reads TGTGCCAGCAGCTTAGAAGGAGCGCCCAATGAGCAGTTCTTC. This codes for CASSLEGAPNEQFF. The V call is TRBV7-9, the J call TRBJ2-1; no firm D call. Germline assignment: CDR1 SEHNR and CDR2 FQNEAQ (reference sequence). Trimming took 1 base from V and 6 from J, leaving 10 bases between them. CDR3 length: 14 amino acids. Filled out from reference TRBV7-9 and TRBJ2-1, the complete variable domain reads DTGVSQNPRHKITKRGQNVTFRCDPISEHNRLYWYRQTLGQGPEFLTYFQNEAQLEKSRLLSDRFSAERPKGSFSTLEIQRTEQGDSAMYLCASSLEGAPNEQFFGPGTRLTVL.

This clone turned up a few times. The J gene is TRBJ2-1, the V gene TRBV7-2; D is perhaps TRBD1 (5 bases). Germline CDR1 is SGHTA and CDR2 is FQGNSA. This CDR3 region has 16 residues. Trimming pared 2 bases from V and 8 bases from J, leaving 19 bases between. Written as DNA, the CDR3 is TGTGCCAGCAGCTTATCAGGGCTGGGATTTTACGATGAGCAGTTCTTC. Protein sequence: CASSLSGLGFYDEQFF. Drawing the rest from reference TRBV7-2 and TRBJ2-1, the complete variable domain is GAGVSQSPSNKVTEKGKDVELRCDPISGHTALYWYRQSLGQGLEFLIYFQGNSAPDKSGLPSDRFSAERTGGSVSTLTIQRTQQEDSAVYLCASSLSGLGFYDEQFFGPGTRLTVL.

The chain combines TRBV5-1 with TRBJ2-3; 14 positions match TRBD2. CDR1 is SGHRS, CDR2 YFSETQ, per germline. V was clipped by 0 bases and J by 5 bases; unmatched bases: 5. The CDR3 length is 17 residues. The CDR3 DNA sequence: TGCGCCAGCAGCTTGGGCGGACTAGCGGGAGGTCGAGATACGCAGTATTTT. Amino acid sequence: CASSLGGLAGGRDTQYF.

The V gene is TRBV7-2, the J gene TRBJ2-1, with D perhaps matching TRBD2 (5 bases). This CDR3 spans 15 amino acids. The V gene lost 4 bases and the J gene lost 0 bases, with 10 bases spanning the gap. Germline V gives CDR1 SGHTA, CDR2 FQGNSA. The CDR3 here is CASSSDWSSYNEQFF. CDR3 nucleotides: TGTGCCAGCAGCTCGGACTGGAGCTCCTACAATGAGCAGTTCTTC. The full variable domain, with the rest looked up from reference TRBV7-2 and TRBJ2-1, is GAGVSQSPSNKVTEKGKDVELRCDPISGHTALYWYRQSLGQGLEFLIYFQGNSAPDKSGLPSDRFSAERTGGSVSTLTIQRTQQEDSAVYLCASSSDWSSYNEQFFGPGTRLTVL.

This chain uses TRBV7-8 with TRBJ2-2; D is tentatively TRBD1 or TRBD2 (6 bases each). CDR1 SGHVS and CDR2 FQNEAQ come from the germline V gene. The CDR3 is made up of 16 amino acids. With 4 bases removed from V and 0 bases from J, the gap between germline ends came to 12 bases. DNA of the CDR3: TGTGCCAGCAGCTCCCGAGGGGGGCCGAACACCGGGGAGCTGTTTTTT. This sequence encodes CASSSRGGPNTGELFF.

The chain links TRBV6-1 to TRBJ1-2; TRBD1 might be the D (6 bases). V was clipped by 6 bases and J by 4 bases, with 18 bases between them. The CDR3 loop spans 15 amino acids. Germline V gene sequence: CDR1 MNHNS, CDR2 SASEGT. CDR3 region: CASRGLGGRGYGYTF. The CDR3 DNA follows: TGTGCCAGCAGAGGGCTCGGGGGGCGAGGCTATGGCTACACCTTC.

The gene calls are TRBV5-5 and TRBJ2-1; the D is unclear. The CDR3 is 12 amino acids. V lost 2 bases and J lost 7, with 7 bases in between. Per the germline V gene, CDR1 is SGHKS and CDR2 is YYEKEE (reference sequence). This CDR3 reads CASSFADNEQFF. Here the CDR3 DNA reads TGTGCCAGCAGCTTCGCGGATAATGAGCAGTTCTTC.

This chain links TRBV2 with TRBJ2-5, with unresolved D. CDR1 and CDR2 (germline): SNHLY, FYNNEI. V gave up 4 bases and J gave up 4 bases, with 19 bases separating them. CDR3 length equals 16 residues. The CDR3 is CASSARHARAGETQYF. CDR3 coding DNA: TGTGCCAGCAGTGCACGGCACGCTAGAGCCGGAGAGACCCAGTACTTC.